This TCR beta chain stems from a study of post-analysis software for immune sequencing data. Study information: Multiple sclerosis in the patients followed relapsing-remitting, secondary progressive and progressive-relapsing courses.

Overall study results and limits: Multiple sclerosis was associated with a significant reduction in normalized Chao1 diversity relative to controls. The authors found that F measure strongly co-clustered same-batch samples. Among four to six TRBV segments more frequent in patients than controls were TRBV5-6, TRBV5-1 and TRBV20-1.

The CDR3 covers 18 residues. V was clipped by 0 bases and J by 1 base; unmatched bases: 10. CDR1 and CDR2 from the germline V gene are ENHRY and SYGVKD. To note about this clonotype: Antigen unknown.

Libraries were made from TCR beta cDNA, and they carried unique molecular identifiers. A population of about 0.95 to 11 million T cells gave rise to roughly 0.5 million cDNA molecules. A single record per CDR3 protein comes from TCRdb applying MiXCR to the PCR reads. The sample has just over 250,000 distinct CDR3 sequences; 35% to 40% are singletons. This TCR was recovered from a girl under 18 with multiple sclerosis. The gene calls are TRBV10-3 and TRBJ1-1, with TRBD1 matching 8 bases. The sequenced sample consisted of blood. The DNA for the CDR3 is TGTGCCATCAGTGAGTCGTATTTGCAGGGGGCCCGGAACACTGAAGCTTTCTTT. Encoded protein: CAISESYLQGARNTEAFF.